This TCR beta chain derives from a study of cytomegalovirus exposure and HLA in healthy donors. General study points: Presence/absence analyses treated sequencing depth as roughly uniform across donors.

The CDR3 runs 16 residues. Germline-derived CDR1 and CDR2 are MDHEN and SYDVKM. After removal of 8 bases from V and 7 bases from J, the junction contained 14 bases not matched to a gene. Worth noting for this clone: Its antigen is as yet unknown.

PCR amplification relied on 60 Vbeta primers (plus 13 Jbeta primers). Sequenced by immunoSEQ multiplex PCR; TCRdb stores in-frame clones only, minus some. The table records some 87,000 clones, under 85% of them present only once. The sequencing input was PBMCs. V gene TRBV28 combines with J gene TRBJ2-1, with 10 bases identical to TRBD2. This TCR was sampled from a man aged 50-59 years in good health and CMV-seropositive. This CDR3 is CASWRGAAGGQNEQFF. The CDR3 DNA sequence: TGTGCCAGCTGGAGGGGCGCAGCGGGGGGGCAGAATGAGCAGTTCTTC.